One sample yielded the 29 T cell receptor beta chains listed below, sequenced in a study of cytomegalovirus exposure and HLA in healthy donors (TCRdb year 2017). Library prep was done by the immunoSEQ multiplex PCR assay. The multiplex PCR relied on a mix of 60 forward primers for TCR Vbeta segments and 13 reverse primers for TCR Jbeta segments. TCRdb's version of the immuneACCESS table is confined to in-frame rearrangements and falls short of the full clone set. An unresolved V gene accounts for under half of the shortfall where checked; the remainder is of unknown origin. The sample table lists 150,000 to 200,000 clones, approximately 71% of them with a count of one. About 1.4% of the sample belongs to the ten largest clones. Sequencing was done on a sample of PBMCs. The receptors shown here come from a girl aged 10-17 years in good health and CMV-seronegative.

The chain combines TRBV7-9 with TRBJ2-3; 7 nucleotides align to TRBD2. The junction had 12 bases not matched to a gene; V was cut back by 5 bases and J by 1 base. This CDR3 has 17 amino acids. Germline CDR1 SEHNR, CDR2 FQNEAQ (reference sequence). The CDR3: CASSDAEGGLGTDTQYF. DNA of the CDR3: TGTGCCAGCAGCGACGCGGAGGGAGGGTTAGGCACAGATACGCAGTATTTT.

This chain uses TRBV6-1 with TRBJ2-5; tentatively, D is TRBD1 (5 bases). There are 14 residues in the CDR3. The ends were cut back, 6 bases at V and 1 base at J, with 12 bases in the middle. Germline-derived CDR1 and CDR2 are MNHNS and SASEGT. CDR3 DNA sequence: TGTGCCAGCAGCCACAGGCCCAGCCAAGAGACCCAGTACTTC. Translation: CASSHRPSQETQYF.

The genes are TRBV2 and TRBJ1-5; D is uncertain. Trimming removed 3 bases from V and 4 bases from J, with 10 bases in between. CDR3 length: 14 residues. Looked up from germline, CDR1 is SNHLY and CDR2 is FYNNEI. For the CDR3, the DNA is TGTGCCAGCAGTGAGGCTACGGGGAATCAGCCCCAGCATTTT. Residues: CASSEATGNQPQHF.

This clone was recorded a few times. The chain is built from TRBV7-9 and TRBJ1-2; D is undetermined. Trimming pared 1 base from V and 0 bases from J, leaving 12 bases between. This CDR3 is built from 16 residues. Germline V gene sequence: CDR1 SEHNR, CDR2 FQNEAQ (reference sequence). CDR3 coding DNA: TGTGCCAGCAGCTTAGGGGGTTTGGGAGCTAACTATGGCTACACCTTC. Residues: CASSLGGLGANYGYTF.

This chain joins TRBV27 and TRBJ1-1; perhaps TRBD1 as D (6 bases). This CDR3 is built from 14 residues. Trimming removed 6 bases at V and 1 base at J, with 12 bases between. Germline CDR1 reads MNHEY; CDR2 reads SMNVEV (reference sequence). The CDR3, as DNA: TGTGCCAGCAGCCGAGGGGGATGGAACACTGAAGCTTTCTTT. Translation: CASSRGGWNTEAFF.

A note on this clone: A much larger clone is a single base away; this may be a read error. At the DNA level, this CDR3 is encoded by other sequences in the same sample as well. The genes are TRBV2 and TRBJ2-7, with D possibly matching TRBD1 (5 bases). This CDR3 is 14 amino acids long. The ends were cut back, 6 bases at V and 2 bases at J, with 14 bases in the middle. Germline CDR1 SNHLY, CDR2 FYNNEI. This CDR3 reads CASRTGQPPYEQYF. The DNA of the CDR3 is TGTGCCAGCAGGACTGGACAACCTCCCTACGAGCAGTACTTC.

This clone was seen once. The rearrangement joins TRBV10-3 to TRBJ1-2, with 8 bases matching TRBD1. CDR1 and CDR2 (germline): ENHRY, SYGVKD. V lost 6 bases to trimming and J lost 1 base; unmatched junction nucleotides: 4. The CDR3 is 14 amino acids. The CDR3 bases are TGTGCCATCAGGCTCGACAGGGGTAACTATGGCTACACCTTC. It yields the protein CAIRLDRGNYGYTF.

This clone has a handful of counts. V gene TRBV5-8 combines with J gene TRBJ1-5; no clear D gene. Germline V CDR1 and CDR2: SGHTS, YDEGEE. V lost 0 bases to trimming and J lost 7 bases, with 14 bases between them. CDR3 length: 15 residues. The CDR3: CASSLGVLAGQPQHF. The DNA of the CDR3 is TGTGCCAGCAGCTTGGGCGTCCTCGCAGGACAGCCCCAGCATTTT.

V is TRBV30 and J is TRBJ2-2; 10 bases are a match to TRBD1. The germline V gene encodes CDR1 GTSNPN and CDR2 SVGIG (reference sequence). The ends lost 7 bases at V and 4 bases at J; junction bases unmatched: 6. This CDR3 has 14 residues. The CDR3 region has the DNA TGTGCCTCCGGGACAGGGGCGGGCACCGGGGAGCTGTTTTTT. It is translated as CASGTGAGTGELFF.

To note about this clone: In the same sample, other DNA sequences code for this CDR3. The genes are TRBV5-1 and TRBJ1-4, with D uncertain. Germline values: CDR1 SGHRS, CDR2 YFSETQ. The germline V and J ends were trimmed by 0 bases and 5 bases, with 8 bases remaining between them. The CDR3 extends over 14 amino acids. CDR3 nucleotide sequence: TGCGCCAGCAGCTTGGGAGGATTGAATGAAAAACTGTTTTTT. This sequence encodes CASSLGGLNEKLFF.

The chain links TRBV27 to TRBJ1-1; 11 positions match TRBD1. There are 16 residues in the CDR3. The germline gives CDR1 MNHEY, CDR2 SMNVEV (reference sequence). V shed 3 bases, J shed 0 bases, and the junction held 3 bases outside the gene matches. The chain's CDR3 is CASSFGQGALNTEAFF. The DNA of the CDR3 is TGTGCCAGCAGTTTCGGACAGGGGGCCTTGAACACTGAAGCTTTCTTT.

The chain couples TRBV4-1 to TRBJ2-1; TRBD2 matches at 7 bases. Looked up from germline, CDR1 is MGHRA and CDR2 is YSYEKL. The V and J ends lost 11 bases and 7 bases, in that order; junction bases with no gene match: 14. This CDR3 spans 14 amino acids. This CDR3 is CAAGGGEGGNEQFF. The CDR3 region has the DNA TGCGCCGCCGGTGGGGGGGAGGGTGGAAATGAGCAGTTCTTC.

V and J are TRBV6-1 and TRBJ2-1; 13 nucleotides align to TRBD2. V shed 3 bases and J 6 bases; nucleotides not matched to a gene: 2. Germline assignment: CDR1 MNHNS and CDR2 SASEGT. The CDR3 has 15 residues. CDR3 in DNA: TGTGCCAGCAGTGATTGGACTAGCGGGGGCAATGAGCAGTTCTTC. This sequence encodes CASSDWTSGGNEQFF.

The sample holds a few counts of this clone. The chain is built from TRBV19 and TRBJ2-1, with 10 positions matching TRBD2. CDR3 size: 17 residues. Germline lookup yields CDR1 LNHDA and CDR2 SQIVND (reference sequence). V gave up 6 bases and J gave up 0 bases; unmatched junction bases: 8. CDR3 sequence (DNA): TGTGCCAGTAGCCCCCTAGCGGGGGCCAGCTCCTACAATGAGCAGTTCTTC. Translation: CASSPLAGASSYNEQFF. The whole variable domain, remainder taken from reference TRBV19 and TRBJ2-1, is DGGITQSPKYLFRKEGQNVTLSCEQNLNHDAMYWYRQDPGQGLRLIYYSQIVNDFQKGDIAEGYSVSREKKESFPLTVTSAQKNPTAFYLCASSPLAGASSYNEQFFGPGTRLTVL.

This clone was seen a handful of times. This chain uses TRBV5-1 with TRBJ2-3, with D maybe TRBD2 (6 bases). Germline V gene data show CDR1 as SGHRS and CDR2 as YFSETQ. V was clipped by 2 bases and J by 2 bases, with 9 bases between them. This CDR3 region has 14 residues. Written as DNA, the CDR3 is TGCGCCAGCAGCTTCGGGACTCCCACAGATACGCAGTATTTT. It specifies CASSFGTPTDTQYF.

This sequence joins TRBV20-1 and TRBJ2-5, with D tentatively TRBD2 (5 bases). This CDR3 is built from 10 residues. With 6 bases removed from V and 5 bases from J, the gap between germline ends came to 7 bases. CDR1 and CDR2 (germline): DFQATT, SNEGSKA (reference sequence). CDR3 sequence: CSASGETQYF. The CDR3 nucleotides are TGCAGTGCCTCGGGGGAGACCCAGTACTTC.

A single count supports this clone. CDR3 DNA: TGTGCCCTAGCGACGGGGTACCCTTCGCCCCTCTACGAGCAGTACTTC. Its protein is CALATGYPSPLYEQYF. The chain recombines TRBV30 with TRBJ2-7; D might be TRBD2 (6 bases). The CDR3 extends over 16 amino acids. The germline V and J ends were trimmed by 8 bases and 3 bases, with 26 bases remaining between them. The germline gives CDR1 GTSNPN, CDR2 SVGIG (reference sequence). Filled out from reference TRBV30 and TRBJ2-7, the complete variable domain reads SQTIHQWPATLVQPVGSPLSLECTVEGTSNPNLYWYRQAAGRGLQLLFYSVGIGQISSEVPQNLSASRPQDRQFILSSKKLLLSDSGFYLCALATGYPSPLYEQYFGPGTRLTVT.

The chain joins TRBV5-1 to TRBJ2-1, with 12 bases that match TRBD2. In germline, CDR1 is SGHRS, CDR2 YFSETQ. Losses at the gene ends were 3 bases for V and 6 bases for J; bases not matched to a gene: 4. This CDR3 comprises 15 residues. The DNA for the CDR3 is TGCGCCAGCAGCTCGACTAGCGGGGGATCCAATGAGCAGTTCTTC. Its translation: CASSSTSGGSNEQFF.

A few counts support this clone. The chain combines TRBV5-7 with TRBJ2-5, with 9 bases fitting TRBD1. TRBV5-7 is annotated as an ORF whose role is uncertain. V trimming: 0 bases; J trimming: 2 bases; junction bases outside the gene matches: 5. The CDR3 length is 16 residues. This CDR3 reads CASSLAADRGQETQYF. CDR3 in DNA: TGTGCCAGCAGCTTGGCCGCGGACAGGGGTCAAGAGACCCAGTACTTC.

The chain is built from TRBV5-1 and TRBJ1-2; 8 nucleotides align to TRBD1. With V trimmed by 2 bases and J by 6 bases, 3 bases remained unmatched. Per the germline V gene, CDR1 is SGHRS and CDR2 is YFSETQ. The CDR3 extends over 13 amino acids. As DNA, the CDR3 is TGCGCCAGCAGCTTTTGGACAGGGAATGGCTACACCTTC. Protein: CASSFWTGNGYTF. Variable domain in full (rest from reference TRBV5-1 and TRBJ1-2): KAGVTQTPRYLIKTRGQQVTLSCSPISGHRSVSWYQQTPGQGLQFLFEYFSETQRNKGNFPGRFSGRQFSNSRSEMNVSTLELGDSALYLCASSFWTGNGYTFGSGTRLTVV.

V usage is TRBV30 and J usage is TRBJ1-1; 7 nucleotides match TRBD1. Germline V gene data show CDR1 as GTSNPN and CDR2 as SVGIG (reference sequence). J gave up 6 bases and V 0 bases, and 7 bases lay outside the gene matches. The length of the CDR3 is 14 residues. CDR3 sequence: CAWSVLTGAAEAFF. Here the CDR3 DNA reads TGTGCCTGGAGTGTACTTACAGGGGCGGCTGAAGCTTTCTTT.

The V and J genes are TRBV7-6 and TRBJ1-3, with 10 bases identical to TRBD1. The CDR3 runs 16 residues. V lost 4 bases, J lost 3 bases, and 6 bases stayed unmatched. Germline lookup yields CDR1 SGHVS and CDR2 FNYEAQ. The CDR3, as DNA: TGTGCCAGCAGCTCGGGGACAGGGGAATTTGGAAACACCATATATTTT. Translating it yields CASSSGTGEFGNTIYF. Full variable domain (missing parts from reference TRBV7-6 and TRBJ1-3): GAGVSQSPRYKVTKRGQDVALRCDPISGHVSLYWYRQALGQGPEFLTYFNYEAQQDKSGLPNDRFSAERPEGSISTLTIQRTEQRDSAMYRCASSSGTGEFGNTIYFGEGSWLTVV.

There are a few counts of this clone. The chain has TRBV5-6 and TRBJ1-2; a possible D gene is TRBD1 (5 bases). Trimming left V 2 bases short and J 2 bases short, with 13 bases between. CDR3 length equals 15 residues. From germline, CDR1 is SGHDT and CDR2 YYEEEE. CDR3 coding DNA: TGTGCCAGCAGCTTCCGGGGGGTCGGCAACTATGGCTACACCTTC. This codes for CASSFRGVGNYGYTF. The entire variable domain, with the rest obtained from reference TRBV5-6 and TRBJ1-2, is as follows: DAGVTQSPTHLIKTRGQQVTLRCSPKSGHDTVSWYQQALGQGPQFIFQYYEEEERQRGNFPDRFSGHQFPNYSSELNVNALLLGDSALYLCASSFRGVGNYGYTFGSGTRLTVV.

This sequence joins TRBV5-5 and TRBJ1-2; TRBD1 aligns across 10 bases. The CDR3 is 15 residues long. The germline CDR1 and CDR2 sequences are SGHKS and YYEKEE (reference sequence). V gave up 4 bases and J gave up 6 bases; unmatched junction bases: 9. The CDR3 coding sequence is TGTGCCAGCAGCCATGGACAGGGGGTATCCCATGGCTACACCTTC. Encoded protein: CASSHGQGVSHGYTF.

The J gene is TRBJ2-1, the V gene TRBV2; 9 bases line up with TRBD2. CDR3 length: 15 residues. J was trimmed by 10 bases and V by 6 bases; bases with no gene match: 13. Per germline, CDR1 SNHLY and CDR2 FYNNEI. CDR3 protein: CASSVFLAGTREQFF. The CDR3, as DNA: TGTGCCAGCAGCGTCTTCCTAGCGGGGACAAGGGAGCAGTTCTTC.

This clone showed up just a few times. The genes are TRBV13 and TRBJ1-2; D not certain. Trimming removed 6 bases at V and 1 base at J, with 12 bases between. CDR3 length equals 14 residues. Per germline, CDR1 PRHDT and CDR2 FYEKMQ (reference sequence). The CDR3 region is CASSPGEDNYGYTF. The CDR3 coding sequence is TGTGCCAGCAGTCCGGGAGAAGATAACTATGGCTACACCTTC. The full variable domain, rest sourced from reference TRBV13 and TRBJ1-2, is AAGVIQSPRHLIKEKRETATLKCYPIPRHDTVYWYQQGPGQDPQFLISFYEKMQSDKGSIPDRFSAQQFSDYHSELNMSSLELGDSALYFCASSPGEDNYGYTFGSGTRLTVV.

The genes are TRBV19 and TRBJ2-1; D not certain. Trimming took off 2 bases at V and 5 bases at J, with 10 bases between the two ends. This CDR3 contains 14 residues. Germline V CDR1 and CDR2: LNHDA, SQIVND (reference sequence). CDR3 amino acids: CASSIMSPDNEQFF. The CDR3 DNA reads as TGTGCCAGTAGTATAATGTCCCCCGACAATGAGCAGTTCTTC.

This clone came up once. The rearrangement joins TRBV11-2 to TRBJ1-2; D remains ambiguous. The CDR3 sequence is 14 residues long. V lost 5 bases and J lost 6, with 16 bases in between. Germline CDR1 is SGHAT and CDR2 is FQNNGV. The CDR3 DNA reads TGTGCCAGCAGCCCCAAACGCGTGAGCCATGGCTACACCTTC. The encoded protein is CASSPKRVSHGYTF.

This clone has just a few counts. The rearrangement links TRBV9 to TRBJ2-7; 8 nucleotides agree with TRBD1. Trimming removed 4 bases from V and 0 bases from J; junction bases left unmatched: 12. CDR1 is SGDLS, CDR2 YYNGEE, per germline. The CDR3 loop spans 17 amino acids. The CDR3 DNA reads TGTGCCAGCAGCCCCCGGGACAGGCTAGTGGTCTCCTACGAGCAGTACTTC. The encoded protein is CASSPRDRLVVSYEQYF. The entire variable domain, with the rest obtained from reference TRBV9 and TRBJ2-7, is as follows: DSGVTQTPKHLITATGQRVTLRCSPRSGDLSVYWYQQSLDQGLQFLIQYYNGEERAKGNILERFSAQQFPDLHSELNLSSLELGDSALYFCASSPRDRLVVSYEQYFGPGTRLTVT.